This T cell receptor beta chain was sequenced during a study of cytotoxic CD8 clonotypes in ibrutinib-treated CLL. Study summary: Researchers reported around 10 relapsed/refractory and fewer than 16 treatment-naive patients, 17 of them IGHV unmutated. Mean per-sample yields comprised about 280,000 productive templates and around 92,000 productive rearrangements. Notes on the study in general: Patients showed higher baseline clonality than age-matched healthy donors, and it tracked circulating CD8+ T-cell counts. Rising at ibrutinib response, clonality subsequently fell back toward baseline at progression.

Comments on this clone: Its antigen is still unknown.

Method: immunoSEQ multiplex PCR; TCRdb's copy keeps in-frame clones and lacks some. The sample has 190,000 or so clones; around 72% are singletons. The CDR3 has 12 amino acids. The V end lost 7 bases, the J end lost 6 bases, and 11 bases lay between the germline ends. Germline V CDR1 and CDR2: MGHDK, SYGVNS. This material consisted of PBMCs, taken after 24 months of ibrutinib treatment. V usage is TRBV25-1 and J usage is TRBJ2-3, with D uncertain. The receptor was isolated from a human donor with chronic lymphocytic leukemia. The CDR3, as DNA: TGTGCCAGCATTGGTAATTCGGATACGCAGTATTTT. Translated, it gives CASIGNSDTQYF.